This T cell receptor beta chain was profiled in a study of cytomegalovirus exposure and HLA in healthy donors (TCRdb year 2017). For context, the study as a whole: A later analysis indicated that the 90 to 150 validation repertoires were generated on the platform also employed for the roughly 650 repertoires of the first cohort. Along with the approximately 600-subject first cohort, a separate validation cohort of 120 different subjects was used. The study aimed to test whether signatures of past pathogen exposure could be identified by cataloging public T cell receptors. The study combined high-throughput TCR immunosequencing, statistical association of individual TCRs with disease status, and machine learning to predict cytomegalovirus infection status. Results and caveats for the whole study, not just this receptor: A later analysis lacked HLA typing for the validation cohort, so it scored co-occurrence in that cohort across all 110 or so repertoires. The study gave a list of around 170 TCR beta chains associated with cytomegalovirus. Subsequent analysis determined that TCRs grouped into clusters in the first cohort also showed a tendency toward co-occurrence across the roughly 110 validation repertoires, and approximately 94% of cluster scores exceeded 0. Across donors, most TCR sequences were observed very rarely, whereas some public TCRs were present in many individuals. Three of the identified cytomegalovirus-associated TCR beta chains were confirmed in vitro to be specific for cytomegalovirus antigens. In both the original and validation cohorts, the classifier was reported to diagnose cytomegalovirus status with high specificity and sensitivity. The authors suggested that the approach could potentially be extended to other disease states and immunological phenotypes.

Donors formed part of the validation cohort, which comprised about 130 subjects and was distinct from the first cohort of under 750 subjects. The library came from the immunoSEQ multiplex PCR assay. The authors' analysis ran thus. To diagnose cytomegalovirus status from the catalog of TCR beta chain sequences, a statistical classification framework was built. TCRdb obtained this table from immuneACCESS and retained in-frame rearrangements with V and J assigned. These tables miss some clones; where compared with another copy, unresolved V genes account for less than half of the shortfall, and the remainder is unexplained. Clonal size and the V and J genes are those of that table, whereas D and trimming came from the DNA. The sample table contains some 61,000 clones; only one count was recorded for about 97% of them. Of the sample, around 1.5% is held by the ten largest clones. This clone was detected only once. Its antigen is not yet known. No much larger clone is present one base from it, and per-base qualities are unavailable.

The germline ends are 5 bases apart after V is trimmed by 5 bases and J by 1 base. Counted from cysteine to phenylalanine, this CDR3 has 12 amino acids. The only DNA kept is the CDR3, 36 bases in frame from the first base. CDR1 KGHSH and CDR2 LQKENI are derived from the germline V gene. The source is a woman younger than 35 in good health and CMV-seropositive. What was sequenced was PBMCs. Rearrangement joined TRBV18 to TRBJ1-2, with no D gene named confidently. The CDR3 sequence is CASSLFNYGYTF. The bases read TGTGCCAGCTCATTATTTAACTATGGCTACACCTTC. The reference TRBV18 and TRBJ1-2 proteins fill in what lies around the CDR3, so the full variable domain reads NAGVMQNPRHLVRRRGQEARLRCSPMKGHSHVYWYRQLPEEGLKFMVYLQKENIIDESGMPKERFSAEFPKEGPSILRIQQVVRGDSAAYFCASSLFNYGYTFGSGTRLTVV.